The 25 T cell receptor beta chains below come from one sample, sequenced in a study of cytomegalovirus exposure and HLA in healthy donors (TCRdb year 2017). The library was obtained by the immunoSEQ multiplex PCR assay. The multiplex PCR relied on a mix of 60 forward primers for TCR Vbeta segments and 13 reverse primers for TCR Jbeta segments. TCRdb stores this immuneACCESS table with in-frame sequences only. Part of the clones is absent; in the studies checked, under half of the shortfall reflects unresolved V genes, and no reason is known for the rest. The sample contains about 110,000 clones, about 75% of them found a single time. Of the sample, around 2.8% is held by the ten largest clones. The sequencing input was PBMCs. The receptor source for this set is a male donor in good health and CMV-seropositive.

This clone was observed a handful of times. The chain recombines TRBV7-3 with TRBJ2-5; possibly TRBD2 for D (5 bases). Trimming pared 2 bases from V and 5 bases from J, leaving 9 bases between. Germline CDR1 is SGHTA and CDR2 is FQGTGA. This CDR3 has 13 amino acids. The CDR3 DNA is TGTGCCAGCAGCTTATCCGGCGGGGAGACCCAGTACTTC. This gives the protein CASSLSGGETQYF.

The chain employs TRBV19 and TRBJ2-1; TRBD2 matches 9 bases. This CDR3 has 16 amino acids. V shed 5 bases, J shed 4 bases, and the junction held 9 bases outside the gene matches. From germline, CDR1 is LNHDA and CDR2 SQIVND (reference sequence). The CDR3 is CASSSGLALVYNEQFF. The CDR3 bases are TGTGCCAGTAGTTCTGGACTAGCGCTTGTGTACAATGAGCAGTTCTTC.

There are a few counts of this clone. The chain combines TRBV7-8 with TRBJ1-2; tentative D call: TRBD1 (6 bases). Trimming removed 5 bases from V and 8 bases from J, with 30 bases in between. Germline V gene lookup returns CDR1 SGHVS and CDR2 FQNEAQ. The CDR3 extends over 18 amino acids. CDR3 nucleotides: TGTGCCAGCAGCCAAGGGGGAACCGGGACATCTCGTGTAGGGGGCTACACCTTC. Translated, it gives CASSQGGTGTSRVGGYTF.

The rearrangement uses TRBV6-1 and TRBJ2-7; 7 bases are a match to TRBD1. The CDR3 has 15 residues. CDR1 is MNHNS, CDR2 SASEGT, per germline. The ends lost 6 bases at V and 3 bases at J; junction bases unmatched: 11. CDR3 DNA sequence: TGTGCCAGCAGAACTATTACCGGGACAGTCTACGAGCAGTACTTC. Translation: CASRTITGTVYEQYF.

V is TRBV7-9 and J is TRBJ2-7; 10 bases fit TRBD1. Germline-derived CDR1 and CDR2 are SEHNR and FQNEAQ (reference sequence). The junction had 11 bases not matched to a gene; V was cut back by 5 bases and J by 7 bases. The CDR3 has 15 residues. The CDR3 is CASSDRTGGKEEQYF. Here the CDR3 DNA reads TGTGCCAGCAGCGACCGGACAGGGGGTAAGGAAGAGCAGTACTTC. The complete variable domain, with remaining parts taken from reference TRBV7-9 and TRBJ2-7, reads DTGVSQNPRHKITKRGQNVTFRCDPISEHNRLYWYRQTLGQGPEFLTYFQNEAQLEKSRLLSDRFSAERPKGSFSTLEIQRTEQGDSAMYLCASSDRTGGKEEQYFGPGTRLTVT.

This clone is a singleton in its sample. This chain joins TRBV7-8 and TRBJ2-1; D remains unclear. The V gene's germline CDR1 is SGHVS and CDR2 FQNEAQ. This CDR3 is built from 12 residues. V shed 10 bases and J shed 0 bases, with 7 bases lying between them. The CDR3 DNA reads TGTGCCACGTACAGCTCCTACAATGAGCAGTTCTTC. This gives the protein CATYSSYNEQFF. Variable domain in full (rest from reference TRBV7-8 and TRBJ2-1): GAGVSQSPRYKVAKRGQDVALRCDPISGHVSLFWYQQALGQGPEFLTYFQNEAQLDKSGLPSDRFFAERPEGSVSTLKIQRTQQEDSAVYLCATYSSYNEQFFGPGTRLTVL.

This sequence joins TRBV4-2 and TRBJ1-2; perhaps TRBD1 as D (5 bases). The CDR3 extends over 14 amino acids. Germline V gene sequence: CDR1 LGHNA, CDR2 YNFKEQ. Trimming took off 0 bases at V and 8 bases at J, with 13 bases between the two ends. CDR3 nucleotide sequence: TGTGCCAGCAGCCAAGATTGGAACAGGTGCGGCTACACCTTC. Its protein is CASSQDWNRCGYTF.

CDR3 in DNA: TGTGCCAGCAGCGTCAGGGCCACAACTAATGAAAAACTGTTTTTT. The encoded protein is CASSVRATTNEKLFF. V is TRBV9 and J is TRBJ1-4, with a possible D match to TRBD1 (5 bases). This CDR3 has 15 residues. The ends were cut back, 2 bases at V and 0 bases at J, with 8 bases in the middle. The germline CDR1 and CDR2 sequences are SGDLS and YYNGEE.

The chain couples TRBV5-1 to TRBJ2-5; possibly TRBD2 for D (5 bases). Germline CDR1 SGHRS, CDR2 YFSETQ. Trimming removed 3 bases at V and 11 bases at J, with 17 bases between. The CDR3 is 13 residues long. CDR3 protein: CASSSGPHGEQYF. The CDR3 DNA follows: TGCGCCAGCAGCTCTGGACCCCATGGGGAGCAGTACTTC. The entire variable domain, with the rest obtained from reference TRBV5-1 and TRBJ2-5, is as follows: KAGVTQTPRYLIKTRGQQVTLSCSPISGHRSVSWYQQTPGQGLQFLFEYFSETQRNKGNFPGRFSGRQFSNSRSEMNVSTLELGDSALYLCASSSGPHGEQYFGPGTRLLVL.

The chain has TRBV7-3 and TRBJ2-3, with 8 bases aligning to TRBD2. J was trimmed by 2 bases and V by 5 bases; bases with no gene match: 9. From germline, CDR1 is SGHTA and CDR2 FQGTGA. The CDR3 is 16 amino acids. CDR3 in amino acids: CASSEGLVRSTDTQYF. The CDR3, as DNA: TGTGCCAGCAGCGAGGGACTAGTTCGATCCACAGATACGCAGTATTTT.

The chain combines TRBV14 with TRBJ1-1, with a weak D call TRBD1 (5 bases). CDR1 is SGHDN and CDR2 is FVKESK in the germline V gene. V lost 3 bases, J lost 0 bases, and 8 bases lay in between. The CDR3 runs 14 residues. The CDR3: CASSHRTLNTEAFF. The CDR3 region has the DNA TGTGCCAGCAGCCACCGGACATTGAACACTGAAGCTTTCTTT.

As DNA, the CDR3 is TGTGCTAGTGGATTAGGGGGGGAGTTAGATACGCAGTATTTT. This gives the protein CASGLGGELDTQYF. The chain recombines TRBV12-5 with TRBJ2-3; D may be TRBD2 (7 bases). Trimming stripped 6 bases from V and 5 bases from J, with 15 bases between. Germline lookup yields CDR1 LGHNT and CDR2 FRNRAP. This CDR3 spans 14 amino acids.

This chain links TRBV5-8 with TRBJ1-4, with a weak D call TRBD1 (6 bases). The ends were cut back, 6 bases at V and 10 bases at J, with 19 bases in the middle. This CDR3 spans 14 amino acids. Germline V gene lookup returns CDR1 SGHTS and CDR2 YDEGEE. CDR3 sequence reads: CASTDRTEKGKLFF. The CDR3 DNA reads TGTGCCAGCACCGACAGGACAGAGAAGGGAAAACTGTTTTTT.

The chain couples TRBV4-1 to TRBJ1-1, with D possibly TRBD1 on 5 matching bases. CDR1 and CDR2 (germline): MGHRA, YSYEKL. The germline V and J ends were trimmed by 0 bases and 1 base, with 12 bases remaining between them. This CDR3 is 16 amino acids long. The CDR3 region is CASSQDEWTTNTEAFF. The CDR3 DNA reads TGCGCCAGCAGCCAAGACGAGTGGACAACGAACACTGAAGCTTTCTTT.

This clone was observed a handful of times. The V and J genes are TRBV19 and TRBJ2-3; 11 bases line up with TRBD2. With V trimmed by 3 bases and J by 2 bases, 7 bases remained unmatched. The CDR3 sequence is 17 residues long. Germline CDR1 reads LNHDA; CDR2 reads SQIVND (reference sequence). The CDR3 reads CASSIILAGGDTDTQYF. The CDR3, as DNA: TGTGCCAGTAGTATCATCCTAGCGGGAGGAGACACAGATACGCAGTATTTT.

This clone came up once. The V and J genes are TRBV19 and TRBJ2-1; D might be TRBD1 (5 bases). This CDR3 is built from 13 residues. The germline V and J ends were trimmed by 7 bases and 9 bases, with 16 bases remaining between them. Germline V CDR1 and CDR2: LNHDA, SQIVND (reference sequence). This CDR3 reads CASTWQGSTEQFF. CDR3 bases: TGTGCCAGTACGTGGCAGGGATCGACTGAGCAGTTCTTC.

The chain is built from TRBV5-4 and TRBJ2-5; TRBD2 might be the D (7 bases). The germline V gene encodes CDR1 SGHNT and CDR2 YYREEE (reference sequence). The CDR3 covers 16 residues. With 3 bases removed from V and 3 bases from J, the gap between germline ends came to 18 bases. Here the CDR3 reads CASSYLRGTQKETQYF. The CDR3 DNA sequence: TGTGCCAGCAGCTATTTGCGGGGGACACAAAAAGAGACCCAGTACTTC.

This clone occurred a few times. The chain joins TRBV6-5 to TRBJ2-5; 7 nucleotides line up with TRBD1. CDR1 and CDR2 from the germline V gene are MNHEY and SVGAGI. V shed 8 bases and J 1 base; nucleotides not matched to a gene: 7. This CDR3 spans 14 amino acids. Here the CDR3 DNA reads TGTGCCAGCTCCTGGACAGGCCCCCAAGAGACCCAGTACTTC. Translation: CASSWTGPQETQYF.

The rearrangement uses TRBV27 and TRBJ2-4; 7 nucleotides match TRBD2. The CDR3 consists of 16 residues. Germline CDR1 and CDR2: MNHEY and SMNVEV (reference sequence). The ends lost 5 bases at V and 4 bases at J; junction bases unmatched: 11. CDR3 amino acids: CASSPLAVSEKNIQYF. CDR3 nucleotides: TGTGCCAGCAGTCCCCTAGCGGTTAGCGAAAAAAACATTCAGTACTTC.

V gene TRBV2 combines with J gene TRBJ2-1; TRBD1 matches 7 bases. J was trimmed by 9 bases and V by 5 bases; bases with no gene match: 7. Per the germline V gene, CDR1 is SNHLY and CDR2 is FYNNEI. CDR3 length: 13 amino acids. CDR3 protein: CASSSRQGGEQFF. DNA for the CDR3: TGTGCCAGCAGTTCCCGACAGGGCGGTGAGCAGTTCTTC.

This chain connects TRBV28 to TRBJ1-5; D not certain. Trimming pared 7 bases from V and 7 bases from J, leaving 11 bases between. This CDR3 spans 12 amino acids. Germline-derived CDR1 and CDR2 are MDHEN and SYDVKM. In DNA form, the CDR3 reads TGTGCCAGCACTTTCAGTAGCCAGCCCCAGCATTTT. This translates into CASTFSSQPQHF.

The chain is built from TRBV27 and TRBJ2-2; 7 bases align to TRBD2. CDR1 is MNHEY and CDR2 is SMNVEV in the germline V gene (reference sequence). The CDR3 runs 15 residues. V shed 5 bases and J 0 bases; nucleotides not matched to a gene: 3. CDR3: CASSDLAANTGELFF. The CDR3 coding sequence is TGTGCCAGCAGTGACCTAGCGGCGAACACCGGGGAGCTGTTTTTT.

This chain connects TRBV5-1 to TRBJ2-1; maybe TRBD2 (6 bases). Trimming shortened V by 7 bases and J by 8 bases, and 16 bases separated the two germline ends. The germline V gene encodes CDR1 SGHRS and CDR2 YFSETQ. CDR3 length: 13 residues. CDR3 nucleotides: TGCGCCAGCGCGAGGGACTTTGGGGATGAGCAGTTCTTC. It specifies CASARDFGDEQFF.

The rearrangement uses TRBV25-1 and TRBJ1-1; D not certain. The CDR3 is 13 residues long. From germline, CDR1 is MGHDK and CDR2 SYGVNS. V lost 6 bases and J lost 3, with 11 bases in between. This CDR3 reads CASRDIAYTEAFF. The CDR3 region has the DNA TGTGCCAGCAGAGACATCGCTTACACTGAAGCTTTCTTT.

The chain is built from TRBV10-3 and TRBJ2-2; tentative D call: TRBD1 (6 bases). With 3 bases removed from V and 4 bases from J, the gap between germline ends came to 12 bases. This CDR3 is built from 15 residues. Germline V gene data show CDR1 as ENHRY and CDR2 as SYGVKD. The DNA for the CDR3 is TGTGCCATCAGTGATCCAGGGGCGGTCACCGGGGAGCTGTTTTTT. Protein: CAISDPGAVTGELFF.